The rows below give T cell receptor beta chains drawn from one sample of a study of CD8 T cells in Susac syndrome. TCRdb re-called the immunoSEQ multiplex PCR reads through MiXCR, storing one row per CDR3 protein. The sample has 150,000 to 200,000 distinct CDR3 sequences; 93% are singletons. The sample taken for sequencing was CD4+ T cells from PBMCs. These receptors were collected from a human donor in good health. Both conserved end residues are part of each CDR3. Expanded clones get a size class; other rows say once, few or many, or leave the size out.

v_call,clone_size,cdr3_aa
TRBV3-1,NA,CASSQDYIDTGELFF
TRBV14,NA,CASSQLLAADTQYF
TRBV30,NA,CAWSVQREGNIQYF
TRBV19,NA,CASSTIPGSRGNTEAFF
TRBV2,NA,CASSDENRAEQYF
TRBV20-1,NA,CSARSNPTGDYGYTF
TRBV5-1,once,CASILGTADGGETQYF
TRBV12-3/TRBV12-4,NA,CASSPPSGGQYEQYF
TRBV19,NA,CASSMGRQRGNEQFF
TRBV19,NA,CASSTEQTNIQYF
TRBV23-1,NA,CASSQFQGQGLYEQYF
TRBV29-1,NA,CSGDRDLQETQYF
TRBV18,NA,CASSPQTVNTEAFF
TRBV29-1,NA,CSVATGYNGYTF
TRBV10-3,NA,CASQTDSSGNTIYF
TRBV6-5,NA,CASSYRSGVYEQYF
TRBV12-3/TRBV12-4,NA,CASSLPAANYGYTF
TRBV7-6,NA,CASSPQEGQPQHF
TRBV6-6,NA,CASSLPPGQSYEQYF
TRBV19,NA,CASSIPGMYGYTF
TRBV12-3/TRBV12-4,NA,CASSLGGSGNTIYF
TRBV10-3,NA,CAKRQGSDYGYTF
TRBV5-1,NA,CASSLESSRIQGEAFF
TRBV9,once,CASSFTGTDYGYTF
TRBV2,NA,CASTGTGGSNQPQHF
TRBV7-2,NA,CASSPVPVYEQYF
TRBV7-6,NA,CASSLTRSGNTIYF
TRBV28,NA,CASSLAASSYEQYF
TRBV6-6,NA,CASSLLGQGGYEQYF
TRBV6-1,NA,CASSEVGGLGLAGTETQYF
TRBV5-1,NA,CASSLAGIFSGNTIYF
TRBV2,NA,CASRDWGTGPRSSGANVLTF
TRBV20-1,once,CSARIGGSGTEAFF
TRBV4-1,NA,CASSPTLLRGPNSPLHF
TRBV5-4,NA,CAGRSSYNSPLHF
TRBV12-3/TRBV12-4,NA,CASGQGGHGYTF
TRBV6-5,NA,CASSYRQGRTEAFF
TRBV11-2,NA,CASSLDIGANVLTF
TRBV6-5,NA,CASNIQGTYGYTF
TRBV6-1,NA,CASSLDRGTGPQHF
TRBV9,NA,CASSQQGSGANVLTF
TRBV4-1,NA,CASRGNPSGSTDTQYF
TRBV28,NA,CASVQGAGDSPLHF
TRBV7-2,NA,CASSLHYGNGNTIYF
TRBV20-1,once,CSAGAGTQGFGTQYF
TRBV7-2,NA,CASSLVGGEAQHF
TRBV2,once,CASSQNQRTGELFF
TRBV6-2/TRBV6-3,NA,CASPELFF
TRBV19,NA,CASRWNSPGQGANTGELFF
TRBV6-5,NA,CASSYSVGYANTGELFF
TRBV11-2,once,CASSLDVRDGATGELFF
TRBV6-5,NA,CASNDPQDTQYF
TRBV7-9,NA,CASSRTTSNNSPLHF